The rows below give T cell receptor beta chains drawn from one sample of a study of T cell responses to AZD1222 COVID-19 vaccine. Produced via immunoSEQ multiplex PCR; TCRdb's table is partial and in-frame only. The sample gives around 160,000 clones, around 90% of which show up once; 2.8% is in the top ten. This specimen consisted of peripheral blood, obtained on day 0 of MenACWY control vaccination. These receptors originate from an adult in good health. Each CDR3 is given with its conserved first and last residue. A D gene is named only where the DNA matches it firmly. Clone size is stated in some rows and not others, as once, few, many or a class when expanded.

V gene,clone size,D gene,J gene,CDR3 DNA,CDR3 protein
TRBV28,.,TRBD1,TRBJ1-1,TGTGCCAGCAGTTCCCTAACCGGGACAGGGTTTACTGAAGCTTTCTTT,CASSSLTGTGFTEAFF
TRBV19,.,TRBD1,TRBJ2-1,TGTGCCAGTGCTCGCCCCGGGACAGGGTCCAATGAGCAGTTCTTC,CASARPGTGSNEQFF
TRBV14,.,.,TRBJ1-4,TGTGCCAGCAGCCCCACGGACGCAACTAATGAAAAACTGTTTTTT,CASSPTDATNEKLFF
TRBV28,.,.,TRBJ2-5,TGTGCCAGCAGTTCTCTCGGGGCAGGGAGACAAGAGACCCAGTACTTC,CASSSLGAGRQETQYF
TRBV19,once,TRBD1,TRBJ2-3,TGTGCCAGTAAGAGGGGGCCCACAGATACGCAGTATTTT,CASKRGPTDTQYF
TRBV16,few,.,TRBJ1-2,TGTGCCAGCAGCCAATCGATGGGAGCCTATGGCTACACCTTC,CASSQSMGAYGYTF
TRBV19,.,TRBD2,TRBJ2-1,TGTGCCAGTAGAGAGGGACTATCTCCCTACAATGAGCAGTTCTTC,CASREGLSPYNEQFF
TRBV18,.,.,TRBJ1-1,TGTGCCAGCTCACCGGACGGAGTGAACGCTGAAGCTTTCTTT,CASSPDGVNAEAFF
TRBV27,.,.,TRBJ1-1,TGTGCCAGCAGTTTAGAGGGCCCGAACACTGAAGCTTTCTTT,CASSLEGPNTEAFF
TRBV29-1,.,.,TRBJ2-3,TGCAGCACAAACACAGATACGCAGTATTTT,CSTNTDTQYF
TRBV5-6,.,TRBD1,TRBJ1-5,TGTGCCAGCAGCCTACAGGGGGCACGCAATCAGCCCCAGCATTTT,CASSLQGARNQPQHF
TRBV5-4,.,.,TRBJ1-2,TGTGCCAGCATCATTCAGGGTTACGGTGGCTACACCTTC,CASIIQGYGGYTF
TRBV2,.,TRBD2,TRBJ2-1,TGTGCCAGCAGTGTGGCGCGGGGGGCCTACAATGAGCAGTTCTTC,CASSVARGAYNEQFF
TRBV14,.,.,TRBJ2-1,TGTGCCAGCAGCTTCCGAGCGAGAGAAATGTTCTTC,CASSFRAREMFF
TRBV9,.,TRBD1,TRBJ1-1,TGTGCCAGCAGCACCTTGGACAGGGGTACTGAAGCTTTCTTT,CASSTLDRGTEAFF
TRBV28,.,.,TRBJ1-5,TGTGCCAGCAGTTTACGCTGGACGGGATATAGCAATCAGCCCCAGCATTTT,CASSLRWTGYSNQPQHF
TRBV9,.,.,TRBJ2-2,TGTGCCAGCAGCGTATCTCGCGGGCCGAACACCGGGGAGCTGTTTTTT,CASSVSRGPNTGELFF
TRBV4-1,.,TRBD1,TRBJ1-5,TGCGCCAGCAGCCAGGGCCTCAGGGGGAATAGCAATCAGCCCCAGCATTTT,CASSQGLRGNSNQPQHF
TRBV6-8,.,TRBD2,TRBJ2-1,TGTGCCAGCAGTTGCCGGGATAGCGGGGGACCCGTAGCTGAGCAGTTCTTC,CASSCRDSGGPVAEQFF
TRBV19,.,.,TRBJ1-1,TGTGCCAGTAGTATATCGGGGCCGAGCATGAACACTGAAGCTTTCTTT,CASSISGPSMNTEAFF
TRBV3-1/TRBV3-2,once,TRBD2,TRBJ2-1,TGTGCCAGCAGCCAAGATAGGCTAGCGGGACTAGGAACCCGTGAGCAGTTCTTC,CASSQDRLAGLGTREQFF
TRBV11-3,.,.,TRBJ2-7,TGTGCCAGCGGATGCACTGAAAAGTTAAACGAGCAGTACTTC,CASGCTEKLNEQYF
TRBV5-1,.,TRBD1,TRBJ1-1,TGCGCCAGCAGCTTGGGGGACAGGGAGTATAATGAAGCTTTCTTT,CASSLGDREYNEAFF
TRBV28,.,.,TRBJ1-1,TGTGCCAGCAGGTCAGGGACGCGGGACACTGAAGCTTTCTTT,CASRSGTRDTEAFF